This T cell receptor beta chain appears in the sequencing data of a study of blood T cell repertoires in COVID-19 (dated by TCRdb to 2018 to 2020). About the study as a whole: Samples covering the acute and convalescent phases of COVID-19 were provided by collaborators in the United States, Italy and Spain. The repertoires were released in a freely available public database intended as a resource for research on the immune response to SARS-CoV-2. The material from the prospective study consisted of cDNA or gDNA derived from T cells, B-cell-depleted T cells, or PBMCs. A de-identified subject ID, COVID-19 status, age in years and sex were almost always included in the sample metadata. Samples were obtained from the ongoing ImmuneRACE study (first 160 participants) and from 950 to 1,500 subjects provided by 6 global collaborators. HLA class I and class II types, where available, came from metadata supplied by the sample provider rather than from assay-based typing. The dataset comprised deeply sampled blood TCRbeta repertoires from subjects exposed to, actively infected with, or recovered from COVID-19.

TCRbeta CDR3 regions were amplified from genomic DNA by means of the immunoSEQ Assay, a bias-controlled multiplex PCR. Per the authors' processing: Within the assay, amplification of reference gene primers was used to estimate how many nucleated cells each sample contained. To quantify the absolute abundance of each unique TCRbeta CDR3 rearrangement, sequence reads were collapsed and filtered. For each sample, productive Simpson clonality was calculated as the square root of Simpson's diversity index across productive rearrangements. TCRdb provides this immuneACCESS table in a form limited to in-frame rearrangements. Some clones are lacking; in checked studies, under half of them reflect an unresolved V gene, and why the rest are absent is not known. V and J calls and clone size are as listed in that table; D and trimming were resolved from the DNA. For this sample there are over 100,000 clones; more than 75% appear just once. The ten largest clonotypes hold less than 2.5% of the sample.

This clone is a singleton in its sample. Its antigen remains undetermined. There are no base qualities to consult, and no much larger clone falls within one base. Points the paper makes about the study in general: Clinical and demographic metadata were provided uncurated, with the amount varying by source and participant.

The collaborating institutions used their own protocols to collect whole blood in K2EDTA tubes. Collaborator samples were shipped for TCRbeta analysis as frozen whole blood, isolated PBMCs, or DNA extracted from either sample type. The CDR3, from cysteine to phenylalanine, totals 14 residues. Just CDR3 DNA is preserved here, 42 bases in frame from base 1. Based on the germline V gene, the CDR1 and CDR2 sequences are SGHDT and YYEEEE. V trim: 4 bases; J trim: 3 bases; unmatched bases: 4. The material sequenced was peripheral blood. This TCR was recovered from a man over 45 with active COVID-19. This receptor chain uses TRBV5-6 and TRBJ1-2, with 9 junctional bases fitting TRBD1. In nucleotides, the sequence is TGTGCCAGCAGCCGGACAGGGGACTACTATGGCTACACCTTC. This codes for CASSRTGDYYGYTF.